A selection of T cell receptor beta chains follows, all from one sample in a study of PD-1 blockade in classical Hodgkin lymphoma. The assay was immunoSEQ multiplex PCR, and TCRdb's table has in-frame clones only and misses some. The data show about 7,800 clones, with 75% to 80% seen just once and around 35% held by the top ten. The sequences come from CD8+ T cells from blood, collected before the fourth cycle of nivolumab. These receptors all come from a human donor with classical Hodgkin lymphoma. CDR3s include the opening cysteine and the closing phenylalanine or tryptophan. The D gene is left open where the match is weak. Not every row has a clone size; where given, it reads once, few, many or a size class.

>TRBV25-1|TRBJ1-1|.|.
CASGKGQNTEAFF
TGTGCCAGCGGGAAGGGACAGAACACTGAAGCTTTCTTT
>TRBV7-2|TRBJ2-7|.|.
CASSLTRAYEQYF
TGTGCCAGCAGCTTAACCCGGGCTTACGAGCAGTACTTC
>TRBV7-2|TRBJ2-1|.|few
CASSLHSRAFSYNEQFF
TGTGCCAGCAGCTTACATTCGCGGGCCTTCTCCTACAATGAGCAGTTCTTC
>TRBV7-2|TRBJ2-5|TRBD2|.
CASSYQRGGETQYF
TGTGCCAGCAGCTACCAGCGGGGGGGGGAGACCCAGTACTTC
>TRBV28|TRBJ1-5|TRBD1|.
CASSYRTGGNQPQHF
TGTGCCAGCAGTTACAGGACAGGGGGCAATCAGCCCCAGCATTTT
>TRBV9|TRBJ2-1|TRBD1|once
CASSVGPSSGTGYNEQFF
TGTGCCAGCAGCGTAGGCCCCTCCTCGGGGACAGGGTACAATGAGCAGTTCTTC
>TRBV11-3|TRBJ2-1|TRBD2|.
CASSLDWTSGYNEQFF
TGTGCCAGCAGCTTAGACTGGACTAGCGGATACAATGAGCAGTTCTTC
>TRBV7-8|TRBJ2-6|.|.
CATGGTAGANVLTF
TGTGCCACCGGAGGGACAGCTGGGGCCAACGTCCTGACTTTC
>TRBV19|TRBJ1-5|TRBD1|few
CASSLLGQVDQPQHF
TGTGCCAGTAGTCTCCTTGGACAGGTAGATCAGCCCCAGCATTTT
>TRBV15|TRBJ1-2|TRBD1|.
CATSPRTGWDYGYTF
TGTGCCACCAGCCCTCGGACAGGGTGGGACTATGGCTACACCTTC